This is a list of T cell receptor beta chains from one sample in a study of T cell responses to AZD1222 COVID-19 vaccine. Using immunoSEQ multiplex PCR, the repertoire was profiled, and TCRdb retains in-frame clones only, with some absent. The sample gives 55,000 to 85,000 clones, 80% to 85% of which show up once; 8% to 10% is in the top ten. The material sequenced was peripheral blood, taken on day 0 of AZD1222 vaccination. The source of these receptors is an adult in good health. CDR3s include the opening cysteine and the closing phenylalanine or tryptophan. The order of the fields is CDR3 length, V gene, clone size, J gene, D gene, CDR3 protein, CDR3 DNA. The D gene is left open where the match is weak. Expanded clones get a size class; other rows say once, few or many, or leave the size out.

15	TRBV12-5	NA	TRBJ2-2	TRBD1	CASGSGGAMTGELFF	TGTGCTAGTGGTTCAGGGGGCGCGATGACCGGGGAGCTGTTTTTT
13	TRBV12-3/TRBV12-4	NA	TRBJ1-6	NA	CASSFKGDSPLHF	TGTGCCAGCAGTTTCAAGGGGGACTCACCCCTCCACTTT
16	TRBV4-3	NA	TRBJ2-2	TRBD1	CASSHLEGQGDGELFF	TGCGCCAGCAGCCATTTGGAAGGACAGGGGGACGGGGAGCTGTTTTTT
12	TRBV28	NA	TRBJ2-7	NA	CATLDTPYEQYF	TGTGCCACCCTCGACACCCCCTACGAGCAGTACTTC
16	TRBV5-6	once	TRBJ2-5	TRBD2	CASSLLGAGDGETQYF	TGTGCCAGCAGCTTGCTGGGAGCGGGAGACGGAGAGACCCAGTACTTC
13	TRBV5-1	NA	TRBJ1-3	NA	CASSLEPGNTIYF	TGCGCCAGCAGCTTAGAACCGGGAAACACCATATATTTT
15	TRBV5-4	NA	TRBJ2-7	TRBD1	CASSLGGQGIYEQYF	TGTGCCAGCAGCTTGGGGGGACAGGGAATCTACGAGCAGTACTTC
15	TRBV5-4	NA	TRBJ1-4	TRBD1	CASSSGQGLNEKLFF	TGTGCCAGCAGTTCCGGACAGGGGCTTAATGAAAAACTGTTTTTT
17	TRBV4-1	NA	TRBJ2-2	TRBD1	CASSQGTGVSRTGELFF	TGCGCCAGCAGCCAAGGGACAGGGGTTTCGCGGACCGGGGAGCTGTTTTTT
15	TRBV2	NA	TRBJ1-1	NA	CASRFLERGKTEAFF	TGTGCCAGCAGATTCCTTGAAAGGGGGAAGACTGAAGCTTTCTTT